This T cell receptor (beta chain) was captured by sequencing in a study of CD8 T cells in Susac syndrome. Reverse transcription used roughly 0.5 to 1 ug RNA and random hexamers. TCRdb re-called the immunoSEQ multiplex PCR reads through MiXCR, storing one row per CDR3 protein. This sample carries around 71,000 distinct CDR3 sequences, approximately 96% of them seen once, and the ten largest clones take 0.11%. CDR1 is KGHSH and CDR2 is LQKENI in the germline V gene. The CDR3 runs 13 residues. The V gene lost 6 bases and the J gene lost 3 bases, with 11 bases spanning the gap. Sequencing targeted TCR beta in blood CD8+ and CD4+ T cells. The authors negatively isolated CD8+ and CD4+ T cells and FACS-enriched TEMRA cells.

The source of this sequence is a human donor with multiple sclerosis. The V gene is TRBV18, the J gene TRBJ2-5; D might be TRBD2 (5 bases). The sample consisted of CD4+ T cells from PBMCs. CDR3 amino acids: CASSRRMKETQYF. The CDR3, as DNA: TGTGCCAGCTCCCGGAGGATGAAAGAGACCCAGTACTTC.